Listed below are T cell receptor beta chains from one sample, sequenced in a study of blood T cell repertoires in COVID-19. Clones were read by immunoSEQ multiplex PCR, and TCRdb kept only the in-frame ones, dropping some. Of some 80,000 clones listed, about 86% were seen once; the top ten hold over 15%. Input material: peripheral blood. These receptors came from a human donor in a cohort sampled during active COVID-19. The CDR3 runs from the conserved cysteine through the conserved F or W. Each record gives: J gene, V gene, clone size, D gene, CDR3 protein, CDR3 DNA. The D gene is left open where the match is weak. A row's size may be missing; if present it is once, few, many or a size class.

TRBJ1-5,TRBV7-8,once,NA,CASSLTAPGDQPQHF,TGTGCCAGCAGCCTAACCGCCCCAGGGGATCAGCCCCAGCATTTT
TRBJ2-7,TRBV30,NA,TRBD1,CAWRLPGQGIGEQYF,TGTGCCTGGAGACTACCGGGACAGGGAATAGGGGAGCAGTACTTC
TRBJ1-4,TRBV29-1,NA,NA,CSARPGTANEKLFF,TGCAGCGCCCGGCCAGGGACTGCTAATGAAAAACTGTTTTTT
TRBJ1-1,TRBV19,NA,NA,CASSIVGSGTEAFF,TGTGCCAGTAGTATAGTGGGGTCGGGGACTGAAGCTTTCTTT
TRBJ2-1,TRBV7-3,NA,TRBD2,CASSSGLAANNEQFF,TGTGCCAGCAGCTCCGGACTAGCGGCTAACAATGAGCAGTTCTTC
TRBJ1-2,TRBV4-3,NA,NA,CASSQDIALNGYTF,TGCGCCAGCAGCCAAGATATAGCACTTAATGGCTACACCTTC
TRBJ2-5,TRBV24-1,NA,NA,CATDGADGETQYF,TGTGCCACCGATGGCGCGGATGGGGAGACCCAGTACTTC
TRBJ2-7,TRBV6-2/TRBV6-3,NA,NA,CASSYRAGIHYEQYF,TGTGCCAGCAGTTATCGGGCGGGAATCCACTACGAGCAGTACTTC
TRBJ1-4,TRBV5-4,NA,TRBD1,CASSDRGDEKLFF,TGTGCCAGCAGCGACAGGGGGGATGAAAAACTGTTTTTT
TRBJ1-2,TRBV7-2,NA,TRBD1,CASSLQGQDYGYTF,TGTGCCAGCAGCTTACAAGGACAGGACTATGGCTACACCTTC
TRBJ2-5,TRBV30,NA,NA,CASTQSSYQETQYF,TGTGCCTCTACTCAAAGTTCGTACCAAGAGACCCAGTACTTC
TRBJ1-1,TRBV27,NA,NA,CASSPRGARTEAFF,TGTGCCAGCAGTCCCCGGGGTGCGAGGACTGAAGCTTTCTTT
TRBJ2-4,TRBV5-4,once,NA,CASSLGGPRNIQYF,TGTGCCAGCAGCTTGGGAGGCCCACGAAACATTCAGTACTTC
TRBJ2-1,TRBV7-3,NA,NA,CASSLGTYNEQFF,TGTGCCAGCAGCTTGGGCACTTACAATGAGCAGTTCTTC
TRBJ2-1,TRBV18,NA,NA,CASSPISGGNEQFF,TGTGCCAGCTCACCTATTTCCGGGGGTAATGAGCAGTTCTTC
TRBJ1-6,TRBV5-1,NA,TRBD1,CASSLLPGTANSPLHF,TGCGCCAGCAGCTTACTGCCCGGGACAGCGAATTCACCCCTCCACTTT
TRBJ1-5,TRBV6-2/TRBV6-3,few,NA,CASSSGQASLPQHF,TGTGCCAGCAGCTCTGGACAAGCCAGCCTTCCCCAGCATTTT
TRBJ2-2,TRBV7-9,NA,TRBD2,CASSSFLTEPGLWTGELFF,TGTGCCAGCAGCTCGTTCCTCACCGAGCCGGGACTATGGACCGGGGAGCTGTTTTTT
TRBJ2-1,TRBV15,NA,TRBD2,CATSSLAGVGNEQFF,TGTGCCACCAGCAGCCTAGCGGGAGTAGGCAATGAGCAGTTCTTC
TRBJ1-2,TRBV2,NA,TRBD1,CASSERTGNYGYTF,TGTGCCAGCAGTGAACGGACAGGGAACTATGGCTACACCTTC
TRBJ1-3,TRBV7-2,NA,NA,CASSLAAGWLSGNTIYF,TGTGCCAGCAGCTTAGCGGCAGGGTGGCTGAGCGGAAACACCATATATTTT
TRBJ2-7,TRBV2,NA,NA,CASTLVRGGDEQYF,TGTGCCAGCACCCTCGTTCGGGGCGGGGACGAGCAGTACTTC
TRBJ1-2,TRBV28,NA,NA,CASSLSGTKTNYGYTF,TGTGCCAGCAGTTTGAGCGGGACGAAAACTAACTATGGCTACACCTTC
TRBJ1-6,TRBV7-2,NA,NA,CASSLPRGAPYNSPLHF,TGTGCCAGCAGCTTACCTCGGGGGGCCCCCTATAATTCACCCCTCCACTTT
TRBJ2-3,TRBV29-1,NA,TRBD2,CSVGSTTSGRLTDTQYF,TGCAGCGTTGGGTCCACGACCAGCGGGAGACTCACAGATACGCAGTATTTT
TRBJ1-5,TRBV9,NA,TRBD1,CASSRGTGGSQPQHF,TGTGCCAGCAGCCGTGGGACAGGGGGGAGTCAGCCCCAGCATTTT
TRBJ2-2,TRBV24-1,NA,NA,CATAGVQQVDTGELFF,TGTGCCACCGCGGGTGTACAGCAAGTAGACACCGGGGAGCTGTTTTTT
TRBJ2-7,TRBV3-1/TRBV3-2,NA,NA,CASALGYEQYF,TGTGCCAGCGCCCTCGGCTACGAGCAGTACTTC
TRBJ2-2,TRBV10-3,NA,NA,CAISDRRGTGELFF,TGTGCCATCAGTGACCGCAGGGGCACCGGGGAGCTGTTTTTT
TRBJ2-5,TRBV15,NA,TRBD1,CATSTQTGIGQETQYF,TGTGCCACCAGCACACAGACAGGGATCGGCCAAGAGACCCAGTACTTC
TRBJ2-5,TRBV7-2,NA,TRBD2,CASSNPGGGQETQYF,TGTGCCAGCAGCAACCCCGGCGGGGGCCAAGAGACCCAGTACTTC
TRBJ2-7,TRBV5-4,NA,TRBD2,CASSLVAASGNYEQYF,TGTGCCAGCAGCTTGGTCGCGGCTAGCGGAAACTACGAGCAGTACTTC